This T cell receptor (beta chain) was obtained from a study of blood T cell repertoires in COVID-19 (TCRdb year 2020). Regarding the complete study: Samples covering the acute and convalescent phases of COVID-19 were provided by collaborators in the United States, Italy and Spain. Where available, HLA class I and class II types were taken from metadata supplied by the sample provider and were not determined by assay-based typing. The sample metadata nearly always contained a de-identified subject ID, COVID-19 status, age in years and sex. The repertoires were released in a freely available public database intended as a resource for research on the immune response to SARS-CoV-2. The prospective study material was composed of cDNA or gDNA derived from T cells, B-cell-depleted T cells, or PBMCs. The dataset comprised deeply sampled blood TCRbeta repertoires from subjects exposed to, actively infected with, or recovered from COVID-19. Samples were obtained from the ongoing ImmuneRACE study (first 160 participants) and from about 1,300 subjects provided by 6 global collaborators. Results the study describes overall, beyond this receptor: How much clinical and demographic metadata was included differed by source and by participant, and the metadata was provided uncurated.

On this clone itself: There is no known antigen for this receptor. No per-base quality is available; no much larger clone lies one base away.

TCRbeta CDR3 regions were amplified from genomic DNA by means of the immunoSEQ Assay, a bias-controlled multiplex PCR. Concerning the study's data processing: The number of nucleated cells in each sample was estimated by amplification of reference gene primers within the assay. To quantify the absolute abundance of each unique TCRbeta CDR3 rearrangement, sequence reads were collapsed and filtered. For each sample, productive Simpson clonality was calculated as the square root of Simpson's diversity index across productive rearrangements. TCRdb provides this immuneACCESS table in a form limited to in-frame rearrangements. Some clones are lacking; in checked studies, under half of them reflect an unresolved V gene, and why the rest are absent is not known. D and trimming come from the DNA, and the V and J calls and clone size come from that table. This sample comprises 150,000 to 200,000 clones, roughly nine tenths of them detected only once. The ten largest clones capture around 1.3% of the sample.

Participants in the prospective study were aged about 18 to 95 years, lived in about two dozen United States geographic areas, and enrolled through a virtual design. To assign participants to cohorts, the prospective study relied on clinical history that participants themselves reported in a screening survey and a study questionnaire. In the prospective study, mobile phlebotomists collected whole blood, serum and a nasopharyngeal or oropharyngeal swab from each participant. Over a roughly two-month period, participants in the prospective study had the option of providing additional blood draws and questionnaires. Before DNA extraction, prospective study blood samples were shipped either frozen or at room temperature. Trimming accounts for 3 bases at V and 1 base at J, while the number of junction bases matched to no gene is 6. As encoded in the germline V gene, CDR1 is WSHSY while CDR2 is SAAADI. Counted from cysteine to phenylalanine, this CDR3 has 16 amino acids. Solely the CDR3 DNA is kept, with 48 bases framed from the first base.

The sequence was collected from a human donor with acute COVID-19. The donor label of this sample is uncertain. Sequenced material: PBMCs or T cells enriched from blood (not recorded which). This receptor chain uses TRBV10-2 and TRBJ2-3; 8 of the junction bases match TRBD2. Here is the DNA: TGCGCCAGCAGTGACCCGGGACTAGGCGGCACAGATACGCAGTATTTT. This sequence encodes CASSDPGLGGTDTQYF.